The rows below give T cell receptor beta chains drawn from one sample of a study of blood T cell repertoires in COVID-19. Clones were read by immunoSEQ multiplex PCR, and TCRdb kept only the in-frame ones, dropping some. The sample has about 300,000 clones; around 82% are singletons. The sample was peripheral blood. These receptors came from a woman aged 50 to 60 who had recovered from COVID-19. The CDR3 runs from the conserved cysteine through the conserved F or W.

v_call: TRBV19
cdr3_aa: CASKVIGGSSYNEQFF

v_call: TRBV6-5
cdr3_aa: CARPNAAGKYGYTF

v_call: TRBV9
cdr3_aa: CASSVDLDRNTEAFF

v_call: TRBV9
cdr3_aa: CASSSLRASGEQYF

v_call: TRBV6-6
cdr3_aa: CASSLFGQGGNTDTQYF

v_call: TRBV9
cdr3_aa: CASSVGRGPYEQYF

v_call: TRBV6-2/TRBV6-3
cdr3_aa: CASSYRLAGGPNEQFF

v_call: TRBV5-4
cdr3_aa: CASSFSSRLDEQFF

v_call: TRBV5-1
cdr3_aa: CASSLVVSRILDTQYF

v_call: TRBV9
cdr3_aa: CASSGGQGGYYGYTF

v_call: TRBV28
cdr3_aa: CASSPSGLAGLDTQYF

v_call: TRBV28
cdr3_aa: CASSPMTGLRETQYF

v_call: TRBV7-3
cdr3_aa: CASSPTSGIYEQYF